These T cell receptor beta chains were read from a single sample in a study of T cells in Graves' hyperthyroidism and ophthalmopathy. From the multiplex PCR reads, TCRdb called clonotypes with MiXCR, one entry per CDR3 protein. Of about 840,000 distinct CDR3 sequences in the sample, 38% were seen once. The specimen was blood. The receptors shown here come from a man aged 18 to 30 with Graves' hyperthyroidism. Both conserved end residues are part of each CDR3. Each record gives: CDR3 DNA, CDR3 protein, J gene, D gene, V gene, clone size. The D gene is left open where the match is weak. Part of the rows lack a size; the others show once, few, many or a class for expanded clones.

CDR3nt: TGTGCCAGCAGTAAGAGAGAGCGCGCTGAAGCTTTCTTT; CDR3aa: CASSKRERAEAFF; j_gene: TRBJ1-1; d_gene: .; v_gene: TRBV2; abundance: many
CDR3nt: TGCAGCGTCGGCAGCTGGGACACTGAAGCTTTCTTT; CDR3aa: CSVGSWDTEAFF; j_gene: TRBJ1-1; d_gene: .; v_gene: TRBV29-1; abundance: .
CDR3nt: TGTGCCAGCAGCCCAGACTACCTGGAAGAGACCCAGTACTTC; CDR3aa: CASSPDYLEETQYF; j_gene: TRBJ2-5; d_gene: .; v_gene: TRBV7-2; abundance: many
CDR3nt: TGCAGTGCTAGAGATCGTAGGGGGACATATGGCTACACCTTC; CDR3aa: CSARDRRGTYGYTF; j_gene: TRBJ1-2; d_gene: .; v_gene: TRBV20-1; abundance: .
CDR3nt: TGTGCCAGCAGCCCCTTCGGCGGCACAGATACGCAGTATTTT; CDR3aa: CASSPFGGTDTQYF; j_gene: TRBJ2-3; d_gene: .; v_gene: TRBV7-6; abundance: .
CDR3nt: TGTGCCATCAGTGGGACAGGGGCCGCCTACGAGCAGTACTTC; CDR3aa: CAISGTGAAYEQYF; j_gene: TRBJ2-7; d_gene: TRBD1; v_gene: TRBV10-3; abundance: .
CDR3nt: TGTGCCAGCAGCAACCGGGACAGGGCATCCACTGAAGCTTTCTTT; CDR3aa: CASSNRDRASTEAFF; j_gene: TRBJ1-1; d_gene: TRBD1; v_gene: TRBV9; abundance: .
CDR3nt: TGTGCCAGCGGGGTCGGGTTTTCCTACGAGCAGTACTTC; CDR3aa: CASGVGFSYEQYF; j_gene: TRBJ2-7; d_gene: .; v_gene: TRBV2; abundance: .
CDR3nt: TGCGCCAGCAGCTTTCTCGCAGGGGGTCACGGCTACACCTTC; CDR3aa: CASSFLAGGHGYTF; j_gene: TRBJ1-2; d_gene: TRBD1; v_gene: TRBV5-1; abundance: many
CDR3nt: TGTGCCAGCAGCAGACAGGCATCGACCACTGAAGCTTTCTTT; CDR3aa: CASSRQASTTEAFF; j_gene: TRBJ1-1; d_gene: .; v_gene: TRBV7-9; abundance: .
CDR3nt: TGTGCCAGCAGTTCGCAGGGCCTAGCATATCAGTACTTC; CDR3aa: CASSSQGLAYQYF; j_gene: TRBJ2-7; d_gene: .; v_gene: TRBV12-3/TRBV12-4; abundance: few
CDR3nt: TGCAGCTCCCCGAGGGGTGGGTGGAACACTGAAGCTTTCTTT; CDR3aa: CSSPRGGWNTEAFF; j_gene: TRBJ1-1; d_gene: .; v_gene: TRBV29-1; abundance: .
CDR3nt: TGTGCCAGCAAAGAGGGAATAAAGGCCGGGGAGCTGTTTTTT; CDR3aa: CASKEGIKAGELFF; j_gene: TRBJ2-2; d_gene: .; v_gene: TRBV7-3; abundance: .
CDR3nt: TGTGCCAGCAGCGTTCGGGGGCCGGGTCAGCTTTTTTGGGAGCAGTACTTC; CDR3aa: CASSVRGPGQLFWEQYF; j_gene: TRBJ2-7; d_gene: .; v_gene: TRBV9; abundance: few
CDR3nt: TGTGCCACCAGTGGGGGTGGCTCTGGGGCCAACGTCCTGACTTTC; CDR3aa: CATSGGGSGANVLTF; j_gene: TRBJ2-6; d_gene: .; v_gene: TRBV24-1; abundance: many
CDR3nt: TGTGCCATCAGTTTTGCAGGGCAGTACACTGAAGCTTTCTTT; CDR3aa: CAISFAGQYTEAFF; j_gene: TRBJ1-1; d_gene: .; v_gene: TRBV10-3; abundance: .
CDR3nt: TGTGCCAGCAGCCGGGACGGATACTCTGGAAACACCATATATTTT; CDR3aa: CASSRDGYSGNTIYF; j_gene: TRBJ1-3; d_gene: .; v_gene: TRBV2; abundance: many